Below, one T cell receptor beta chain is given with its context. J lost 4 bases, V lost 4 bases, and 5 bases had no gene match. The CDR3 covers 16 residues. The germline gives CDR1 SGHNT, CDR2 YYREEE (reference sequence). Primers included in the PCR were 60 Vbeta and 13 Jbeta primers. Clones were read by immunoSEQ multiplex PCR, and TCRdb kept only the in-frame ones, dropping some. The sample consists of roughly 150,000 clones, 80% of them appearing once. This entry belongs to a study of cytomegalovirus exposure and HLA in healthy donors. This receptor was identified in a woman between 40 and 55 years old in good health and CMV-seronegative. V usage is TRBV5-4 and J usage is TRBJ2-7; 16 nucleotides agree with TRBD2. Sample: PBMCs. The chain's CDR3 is CASSEGTSGGAYEQYF. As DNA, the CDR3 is TGTGCCAGCAGCGAGGGGACTAGCGGGGGGGCTTACGAGCAGTACTTC.